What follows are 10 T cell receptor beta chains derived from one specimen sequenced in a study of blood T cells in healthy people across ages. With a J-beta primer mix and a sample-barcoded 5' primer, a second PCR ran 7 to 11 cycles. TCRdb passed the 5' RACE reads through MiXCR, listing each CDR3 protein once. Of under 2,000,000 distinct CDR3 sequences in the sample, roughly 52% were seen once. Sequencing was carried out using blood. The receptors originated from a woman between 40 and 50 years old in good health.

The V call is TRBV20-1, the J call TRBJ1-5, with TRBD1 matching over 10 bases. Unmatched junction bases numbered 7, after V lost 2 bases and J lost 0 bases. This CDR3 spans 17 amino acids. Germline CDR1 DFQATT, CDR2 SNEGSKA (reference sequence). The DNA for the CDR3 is TGCAGTGCTAGACCGGGACAGGGGTTACATAGCAATCAGCCCCAGCATTTT. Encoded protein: CSARPGQGLHSNQPQHF.

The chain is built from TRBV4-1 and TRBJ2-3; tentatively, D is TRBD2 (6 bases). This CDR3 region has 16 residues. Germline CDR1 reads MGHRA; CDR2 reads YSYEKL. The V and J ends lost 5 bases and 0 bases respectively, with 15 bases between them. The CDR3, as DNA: TGCGCCAGCAGCTTAAAACTAGGACTAAGCACAGATACGCAGTATTTT. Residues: CASSLKLGLSTDTQYF.

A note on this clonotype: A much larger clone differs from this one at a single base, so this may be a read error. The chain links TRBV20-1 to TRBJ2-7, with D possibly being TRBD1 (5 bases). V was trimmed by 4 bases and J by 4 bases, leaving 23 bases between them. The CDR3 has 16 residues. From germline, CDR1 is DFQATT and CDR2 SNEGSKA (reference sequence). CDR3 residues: CSATHTRDPTGYEQYF. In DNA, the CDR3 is TGCAGTGCTACGCACACAAGAGACCCAACAGGTTACGAGCAGTACTTC.

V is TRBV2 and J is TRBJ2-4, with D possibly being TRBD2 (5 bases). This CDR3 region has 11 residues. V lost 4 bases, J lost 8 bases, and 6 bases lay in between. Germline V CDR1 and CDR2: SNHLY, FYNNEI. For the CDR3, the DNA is TGTGCCAGCAGTGGAGGGTACATTCAGTACTTC. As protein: CASSGGYIQYF.

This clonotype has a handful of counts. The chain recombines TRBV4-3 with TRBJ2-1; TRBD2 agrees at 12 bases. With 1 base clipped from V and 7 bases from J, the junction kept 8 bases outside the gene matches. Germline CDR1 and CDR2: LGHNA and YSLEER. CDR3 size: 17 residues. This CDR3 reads CASSQGLAGGPRNEQFF. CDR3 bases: TGCGCCAGCAGCCAAGGTCTAGCGGGGGGGCCTCGAAATGAGCAGTTCTTC.

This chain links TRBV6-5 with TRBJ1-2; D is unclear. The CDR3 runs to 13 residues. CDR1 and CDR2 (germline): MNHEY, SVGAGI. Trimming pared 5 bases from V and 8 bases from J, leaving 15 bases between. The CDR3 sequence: CASSDGEAGGYTF. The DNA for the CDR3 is TGTGCCAGCAGTGACGGGGAGGCGGGCGGCTACACCTTC.

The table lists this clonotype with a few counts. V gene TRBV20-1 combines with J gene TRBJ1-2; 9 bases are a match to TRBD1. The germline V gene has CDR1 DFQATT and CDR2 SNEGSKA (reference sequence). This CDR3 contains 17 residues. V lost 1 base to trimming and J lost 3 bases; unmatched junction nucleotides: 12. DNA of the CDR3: TGCAGTGCTAGAGTTTTGGGACAGGGCCTTATAGACTATGGCTACACCTTC. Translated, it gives CSARVLGQGLIDYGYTF.

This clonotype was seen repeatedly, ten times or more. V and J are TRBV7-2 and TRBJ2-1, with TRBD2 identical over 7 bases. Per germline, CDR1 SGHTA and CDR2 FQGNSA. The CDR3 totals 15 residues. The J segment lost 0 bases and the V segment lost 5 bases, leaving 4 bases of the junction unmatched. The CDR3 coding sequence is TGTGCCAGCAGCCCGAGCGGGGTCTCCTACAATGAGCAGTTCTTC. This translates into CASSPSGVSYNEQFF.

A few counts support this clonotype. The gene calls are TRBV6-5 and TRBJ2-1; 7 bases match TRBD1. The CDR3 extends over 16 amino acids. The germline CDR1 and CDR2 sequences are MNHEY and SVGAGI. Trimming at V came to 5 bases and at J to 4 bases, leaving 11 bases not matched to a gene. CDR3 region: CASSKTGTDKYNEQFF. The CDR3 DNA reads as TGTGCCAGCAGTAAAACCGGGACAGACAAGTACAATGAGCAGTTCTTC.

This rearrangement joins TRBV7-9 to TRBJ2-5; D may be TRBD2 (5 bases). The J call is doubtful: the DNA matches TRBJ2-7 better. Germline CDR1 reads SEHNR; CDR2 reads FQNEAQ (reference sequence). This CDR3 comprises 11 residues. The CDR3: CASAYEGEQYF. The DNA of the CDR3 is TGTGCCAGCGCCTATGAGGGCGAGCAGTACTTC.